This T cell receptor beta chain is drawn from a study of T cell changes during pregnancy in multiple sclerosis. Data came from immunoSEQ multiplex PCR; TCRdb stores just in-frame clones and leaves some out. The sample contains just over 60,000 clones, over 80% of which appear only once. The germline V gene has CDR1 MDHEN and CDR2 SYDVKM. Unmatched junction bases numbered 6, after V lost 1 base and J lost 7 bases. CDR3 size: 16 residues. Sequenced material: peripheral blood, taken in the second trimester of pregnancy. The chain joins TRBV28 to TRBJ2-2, with 10 bases aligning to TRBD2. This TCR came from a female donor in good health, enrolled as a control in a pregnancy study. The CDR3 nucleotides read TGTGCCAGCAGTTTATCACTAGCGGGGAAGGTCGGGGAGCTGTTTTTT. Translation: CASSLSLAGKVGELFF.